This TCR beta chain came from a study of cytomegalovirus exposure and HLA in healthy donors. The PCR contained 60 Vbeta and 13 Jbeta primers. The protocol was immunoSEQ multiplex PCR, while the TCRdb copy is restricted to in-frame clones and leaves out a portion. The sample carries some 120,000 clones, over 70% recorded once. The source of this sequence is a man aged 35 to 55 in good health and CMV-seropositive. The sample taken for sequencing was PBMCs.

This CDR3 is CASSLSPGTEIGTPSYNEQFF. The CDR3 DNA follows: TGTGCCAGCAGTTTATCCCCCGGGACAGAAATTGGAACACCCTCCTACAATGAGCAGTTCTTC. J is TRBJ2-1 and V is TRBV27; 7 bases map to TRBD1. The V gene's germline CDR1 is MNHEY and CDR2 SMNVEV (reference sequence). J was trimmed by 0 bases and V by 0 bases; bases with no gene match: 17. The CDR3 spans 21 residues.